This is a list of T cell receptor beta chains from one sample in a study of shared clonotypes between healthy human individuals. The method was immunoSEQ multiplex PCR; TCRdb's version includes in-frame clones alone and lacks a portion of them. The sample carries roughly 500,000 clones, roughly four fifths recorded once. Input material: PBMCs. The source of these receptors is a woman between 40 and 55 years old in good health. Some clones in this sample may be carry-over from other donors' samples. Each CDR3 is given with its conserved first and last residue. The D gene is left open where the match is weak. The size entry is marked missing in some rows and otherwise reads once, few, many or a size class.

>17|.|TRBV19|TRBJ2-7|TRBD2
TGTGCCAGTTGGCTAGCGGGAGGGCCGTTGTATTCCCACGAGCAGTACTTC
CASWLAGGPLYSHEQYF
>15|.|TRBV5-4|TRBJ1-4|.
TGTGCCAGCAGCCTGGGGGGGACGCGAGCTGAAAAACTGTTTTTT
CASSLGGTRAEKLFF
>17|.|TRBV5-6|TRBJ1-3|TRBD1
TGTGCCAGCAGCCGCGGACAGGGTGATTCTCTAGGAAACACCATATATTTT
CASSRGQGDSLGNTIYF
>14|once|TRBV5-1|TRBJ2-5|TRBD2
TGCGCCAGCAGCTTGGGACTAGCCTTAGAGACCCAGTACTTC
CASSLGLALETQYF
>14|.|TRBV7-2|TRBJ2-1|.
TGTGCCAGCGCGGCTGGCGGTTTATACAATGAGCAGTTCTTC
CASAAGGLYNEQFF
>14|few|TRBV29-1|TRBJ2-1|.
TGCAGCGTTGCCCTCAGGGGTTCCTACAATGAGCAGTTCTTC
CSVALRGSYNEQFF
>17|once|TRBV28|TRBJ1-4|TRBD1
TGTGCCAGCAGTCCTCCGGGACAGGGGGCAAGAGGTGAAAAACTGTTTTTT
CASSPPGQGARGEKLFF
>19|.|TRBV21-1|TRBJ2-6|.
TGTGCCAGCAGCAAAGAGTCAAAAGGGCCGCGCTGCGGGGCCAACGTCCTGACTTTC
CASSKESKGPRCGANVLTF
>11|.|TRBV7-9|TRBJ1-2|.
TGTGCCAGCAGCTTAGGTGGTGTGGTGGATTTC
CASSLGGVVDF
>14|.|TRBV5-4|TRBJ1-3|.
TGTGCCAGCAGCTTGAATACAGGGGGAAACACCATATATTTT
CASSLNTGGNTIYF
>17|.|TRBV7-2|TRBJ2-5|TRBD2
TGTGCCAGCAGCCGGACTAGCGGGAGTAGGGGGTCTGAGACCCAGTACTTC
CASSRTSGSRGSETQYF
>13|few|TRBV30|TRBJ1-2|TRBD1
TGTGCCTGGAGTGTACAGGGGGGTGGTGGCTACACCTTC
CAWSVQGGGGYTF
>15|.|TRBV5-4|TRBJ1-5|.
TGTGCCAGCAGCCAGGGCCCGGGCAGCAATCAGCCCCAGCATTTT
CASSQGPGSNQPQHF
>13|.|TRBV7-3|TRBJ2-1|.
TGTGCCAGCAGCTTAAGGGGCGTGGGTGAGCAGTTCTTC
CASSLRGVGEQFF
>14|.|TRBV6-4|TRBJ2-3|TRBD2
TGTGCCAGCAGTCAGGAGCGGGATACAGATACGCAGTATTTT
CASSQERDTDTQYF
>17|.|TRBV9|TRBJ2-1|TRBD2
TGTGCCAGCAAAATGGGAGCGGGAGGGAAATCCTACAATGAGCAGTTCTTC
CASKMGAGGKSYNEQFF
>13|.|TRBV7-6|TRBJ1-1|.
TGTGCCAGCAGGTCATCCATGAACACTGAAGCTTTCTTT
CASRSSMNTEAFF
>15|.|TRBV2|TRBJ1-4|TRBD1
TGTGCCAGCAGTGCAAGGACAGGTGCTCCTGAAAAACTGTTTTTT
CASSARTGAPEKLFF
>16|.|TRBV5-1|TRBJ2-5|TRBD2
TGCGCCAGCAGCTTGGGGCCTAGCGGGAGCCAAGAGACCCAGTACTTC
CASSLGPSGSQETQYF
>15|.|TRBV6-6|TRBJ1-5|.
TGTGCCAGCAGCGACCCGGGGGATAGCAATCAGCCCCAGCATTTT
CASSDPGDSNQPQHF
>14|.|TRBV9|TRBJ2-5|TRBD1
TGTGCCAGCAGCCTAACAGGGGGCCAAGGGACCCAGTACTTC
CASSLTGGQGTQYF
>13|.|TRBV30|TRBJ1-3|.
TGTGCCTGGCAGACTAGCTCTGGAAACACCATATATTTT
CAWQTSSGNTIYF
>14|.|TRBV2|TRBJ2-7|.
TGTGCCAGCAGTGAAGGGTCTTACCCATCCGAGCAGTACTTC
CASSEGSYPSEQYF
>14|.|TRBV18|TRBJ2-2|TRBD1
TGTGCCAGCTCCGGTGCCAGGGGGCCCGGGGAGCTGTTTTTT
CASSGARGPGELFF
>14|.|TRBV30|TRBJ2-3|TRBD2
TGTGCCTGGAAGGGACTAGCAGTCACAGATACGCAGTATTTT
CAWKGLAVTDTQYF
>15|.|TRBV18|TRBJ1-1|.
TGTGCCAGCTCAGGCAGGCCCGGGTATAACACTGAAGCTTTCTTT
CASSGRPGYNTEAFF
>13|.|TRBV6-1|TRBJ2-7|.
TGTGCCAGCAGTGGAGAACGGTTCTACGAGCAGTACTTC
CASSGERFYEQYF
>15|.|TRBV4-2|TRBJ1-5|.
TGTGCCAGCAGCTATCACAGGGATAGCAATCAGCCCCAGCATTTT
CASSYHRDSNQPQHF
>14|few|TRBV7-2|TRBJ2-7|.
TGTGCCAGCAGCATAGGGGGGAGCTCCTACGAGCAGTACTTC
CASSIGGSSYEQYF
>12|.|TRBV7-9|TRBJ2-7|.
TGTGCCAGCAGCTTAGAACAGAACGAGCAGTACTTC
CASSLEQNEQYF
>17|.|TRBV7-9|TRBJ2-5|TRBD2
TGTGCCAGCAGCTTTACGGGACTAGCGGGATTCGGAGAGACCCAGTACTTC
CASSFTGLAGFGETQYF